The rows below give T cell receptor beta chains drawn from one sample of a study of regulatory T cells in long-lasting Graves disease. TCRdb reanalysed the multiplex PCR reads using MiXCR and keeps one entry per CDR3 protein. The table lists approximately 460,000 distinct CDR3 sequences, about a sixth of them singletons. The same data also went into a second study, on T cells in Graves' hyperthyroidism and ophthalmopathy.

The sample was peripheral blood mononuclear cells (PBMCs), taken at new diagnosis, from a patient treated with antithyroid drugs. The receptors shown here come from a woman in her twenties or thirties with Graves disease. Each CDR3 is given with its conserved first and last residue. The order of the fields is clone size, J gene, D gene, V gene, CDR3 DNA, CDR3 protein. D genes are given only for firm matches. Clone size is given for some rows only: seen once, a few or many times, or a class if the clone is expanded.

many | TRBJ2-7 | . | TRBV3-1 | TGTGCCAGCAGCCACTCCCGGCGGGAGCAGTACTTC | CASSHSRREQYF
many | TRBJ1-1 | . | TRBV30 | TGTGCCTGGAGCAGACGCGGGGGGCTCACTGAAGCTTTCTTT | CAWSRRGGLTEAFF
few | TRBJ2-7 | . | TRBV4-1 | TGCGCCAGCAGCCAAGAAACGGTGTCCTCCTACGAGCAGTACTTC | CASSQETVSSYEQYF
many | TRBJ2-7 | . | TRBV12-3/TRBV12-4 | TGTGCCAGCAGTTCTCCTGGGGGTCGGTACGAGCAGTACTTC | CASSSPGGRYEQYF
many | TRBJ2-5 | . | TRBV7-2 | TGTGCCAGCAGCTTAAGGTCCGGGTCAGAGACCCAGTACTTC | CASSLRSGSETQYF
many | TRBJ2-5 | TRBD2 | TRBV20-1 | TGCAGTGCTCCGACTAGCGGGAATCAAGAGACCCAGTACTTC | CSAPTSGNQETQYF
. | TRBJ2-1 | . | TRBV5-1 | TGCGCCAGCAGCTTGGCCTCGGACGGATACAATGAGCAGTTCTTC | CASSLASDGYNEQFF
few | TRBJ1-1 | TRBD1 | TRBV19 | TGTGCCAGTAGGGACAGGGGCACTGAAGCTTTCTTT | CASRDRGTEAFF
many | TRBJ2-3 | . | TRBV12-3/TRBV12-4 | TGTGCCAGCACCCTTGGCGGGGATAGCACAGATACGCAGTATTTT | CASTLGGDSTDTQYF
many | TRBJ2-3 | TRBD2 | TRBV18 | TGTGCCAGCTCACCACGGAGCGGGAGTAGCACAGATACGCAGTATTTT | CASSPRSGSSTDTQYF
many | TRBJ2-7 | . | TRBV28 | TGTGCCAGCAGTTTTTCAGGGGTGAACGAGCAGTACTTC | CASSFSGVNEQYF
once | TRBJ1-1 | . | TRBV6-2/TRBV6-3 | TGTGCCAGCAGTTCCGCGTCCAGGGAAGAAGCTTTCTTT | CASSSASREEAFF
few | TRBJ1-5 | TRBD1 | TRBV28 | TGTGCCAGCAGCATAACAGGGGGACAGCCCCAGCATTTT | CASSITGGQPQHF
many | TRBJ2-1 | TRBD2 | TRBV7-9 | TGTGCCAGCAGCCCAGGACTAGCGGGAGGGATTTCCTACAATGAGCAGTTCTTC | CASSPGLAGGISYNEQFF
few | TRBJ2-2 | . | TRBV10-1 | TGCGCCAGCACAGATGGTCACACCGGGGAGCTGTTTTTT | CASTDGHTGELFF
. | TRBJ2-4 | . | TRBV11-1 | TGTGCCAGCGAGGGGCCCCCGCTGCCTCTAGCCAAAAACATTCAGTACTTC | CASEGPPLPLAKNIQYF
many | TRBJ1-4 | . | TRBV15 | TGTGCCACCAGCAGAAGAGGGGCGGGTGAAAAACTGTTTTTT | CATSRRGAGEKLFF
. | TRBJ1-1 | . | TRBV12-3/TRBV12-4 | TGTGCCAGCACTCCACGTCGGGAGGGGATGAACACTGAAGCTTTCTTT | CASTPRREGMNTEAFF
many | TRBJ2-7 | TRBD2 | TRBV5-1 | TGCGCCAGCCGCCTAGCGGGAGGGGCATACGAGCAGTACTTC | CASRLAGGAYEQYF
many | TRBJ2-1 | . | TRBV7-9 | TGTGCCAGCAGTCATCACGAATCCTACAATGAGCAGTTCTTC | CASSHHESYNEQFF
many | TRBJ1-2 | . | TRBV11-2 | TGTGCCAGCAGCCCCATCGACGCACGTCTAGGCTATGGCTACACCTTC | CASSPIDARLGYGYTF
many | TRBJ2-6 | . | TRBV11-2 | TGTGCCAGCAGCTTAGCGCGGTTGTCTGGGGCCAACGTCCTGACTTTC | CASSLARLSGANVLTF